Below, 9 T cell receptor beta chains from the same sample are listed, as sequenced in a study of type 1 regulatory T cells. TCRdb used MiXCR to reprocess the reads, holding one entry per CDR3 protein. The table has 80,000 to 100,000 distinct CDR3 sequences, 31% seen once. The sequencing sample was made of CD4+ T cells, either the whole sample or a sorted fraction (not recorded which). These receptors were taken from a human donor in good health.

This clonotype was observed a handful of times. The chain is built from TRBV27 and TRBJ1-6; 9 bases are a match to TRBD1. The CDR3 contains 14 residues. Germline-derived CDR1 and CDR2 are MNHEY and SMNVEV (reference sequence). Trimming took 6 bases from V and 13 from J; bases not matched to a gene: 10. The CDR3 region is CASRMTGGGLPLHF. DNA of the CDR3: TGTGCCAGCAGGATGACAGGGGGGGGTCTTCCCCTCCACTTT.

V and J are TRBV7-2 and TRBJ2-7, with TRBD2 identical over 11 bases. With 5 bases clipped from V and 2 bases from J, the junction kept 8 bases outside the gene matches. The V gene's germline CDR1 is SGHTA and CDR2 FQGNSA. The CDR3 is 16 residues long. This CDR3 is CASSVPLAGGTYEQYF. Here the CDR3 DNA reads TGTGCCAGCAGCGTTCCCCTAGCGGGAGGAACCTACGAGCAGTACTTC.

This clonotype was picked up a small number of times. CDR3 sequence reads: CASSLVPFAAPSGAFF. DNA for the CDR3: TGTGCCAGCAGCTTAGTCCCCTTCGCGGCGCCCTCCGGAGCTTTCTTT. The V call is TRBV7-2, the J call TRBJ1-1; D remains ambiguous. V was cut by 1 base and J by 10 bases, with 22 bases left in between. Germline-derived CDR1 and CDR2 are SGHTA and FQGNSA. CDR3 length: 16 amino acids.

The chain employs TRBV7-9 and TRBJ1-1; D is perhaps TRBD1 (6 bases). Germline V gene lookup returns CDR1 SEHNR and CDR2 FQNEAQ (reference sequence). The CDR3 totals 14 residues. V gave up 5 bases and J gave up 3 bases, with 13 bases separating them. CDR3 region: CASSKTGGYTEAFF. CDR3 nucleotides: TGTGCCAGCAGCAAGACAGGCGGCTACACTGAAGCTTTCTTT. Supplemented by reference TRBV7-9 and TRBJ1-1, the full variable domain reads DTGVSQNPRHKITKRGQNVTFRCDPISEHNRLYWYRQTLGQGPEFLTYFQNEAQLEKSRLLSDRFSAERPKGSFSTLEIQRTEQGDSAMYLCASSKTGGYTEAFFGQGTRLTVV.

The chain uses TRBV5-1 and TRBJ2-5, with D uncertain. CDR1 SGHRS and CDR2 YFSETQ come from the germline V gene. The CDR3 runs to 13 residues. Deletions cut 2 bases from V and 6 bases from J, with 11 bases between. The CDR3, as DNA: TGCGCCAGCAGCTTAGTTGAGTTTAAGACCCAGTACTTC. Protein: CASSLVEFKTQYF. The variable domain in full, completed from reference TRBV5-1 and TRBJ2-5, reads KAGVTQTPRYLIKTRGQQVTLSCSPISGHRSVSWYQQTPGQGLQFLFEYFSETQRNKGNFPGRFSGRQFSNSRSEMNVSTLELGDSALYLCASSLVEFKTQYFGPGTRLLVL.

J is TRBJ2-7 and V is TRBV3-1, with unresolved D. The V gene's germline CDR1 is LGHDT and CDR2 YNNKEL (reference sequence). V lost 2 bases and J lost 5, with 10 bases in between. CDR3 length equals 13 residues. The CDR3 here is CASSQTTADEQYF. CDR3 DNA: TGTGCCAGCAGCCAAACCACGGCAGACGAGCAGTACTTC.

The gene calls are TRBV5-6 and TRBJ2-7, with D tentatively TRBD1 (6 bases). This CDR3 spans 15 amino acids. Trimming removed 4 bases from V and 1 base from J, with 15 bases in between. Germline V lookup: CDR1 SGHDT, CDR2 YYEEEE. The CDR3, as DNA: TGTGCCAGCAGCCCCGTACCCAGGGGTTCCTACGAGCAGTACTTC. It specifies CASSPVPRGSYEQYF. The whole variable domain, remainder taken from reference TRBV5-6 and TRBJ2-7, is DAGVTQSPTHLIKTRGQQVTLRCSPKSGHDTVSWYQQALGQGPQFIFQYYEEEERQRGNFPDRFSGHQFPNYSSELNVNALLLGDSALYLCASSPVPRGSYEQYFGPGTRLTVT.

V is TRBV12-3 or TRBV12-4 and J is TRBJ2-7; D perhaps matches TRBD2 (5 bases). The V and J ends lost 8 bases and 0 bases respectively, with 14 bases between them. The CDR3 loop spans 14 amino acids. The CDR3 sequence: CASAREFGSYEQYF. DNA for the CDR3: TGTGCCAGCGCCCGGGAATTCGGCTCCTACGAGCAGTACTTC.

This clonotype was seen only a few times. The chain has TRBV5-5 and TRBJ2-1; D is possibly TRBD2 (5 bases). The CDR3 has 18 residues. The ends were cut back, 1 base at V and 2 bases at J, with 19 bases in the middle. Per the germline V gene, CDR1 is SGHKS and CDR2 is YYEKEE (reference sequence). CDR3 DNA sequence: TGTGCCAGCAGCTTGAGTTTAGCGAGGGTGGTTACCTACAATGAGCAGTTCTTC. This gives the protein CASSLSLARVVTYNEQFF.